A single sample gave rise to the 3 T cell receptor beta chains below, sequenced in a study of OX40 agonist ivuxolimab in advanced cancers. The repertoire was sequenced with immunoSEQ multiplex PCR; TCRdb's copy has only in-frame clones and lacks some. Among approximately 70,000 clones listed, around 80% were seen once. The input for sequencing was CD4+ or CD8+ T cells sorted from blood, taken in a trial of the OX40 agonist ivuxolimab. These receptors were taken from an adult with an advanced solid tumor such as melanoma, head and neck, liver or kidney cancer.

The genes are TRBV19 and TRBJ2-1; D is unclear. The germline gives CDR1 LNHDA, CDR2 SQIVND (reference sequence). This CDR3 is built from 11 residues. V lost 3 bases and J 10 bases, leaving 7 bases between the germline ends. The CDR3 DNA reads TGTGCCAGTAGTATCCGATACGAGCAGTTCTTC. Translation: CASSIRYEQFF.

This clone was observed once. V is TRBV30 and J is TRBJ2-5; TRBD2 matches 9 bases. Near its end, the DNA agrees better with TRBJ2-7, so the J call may be wrong. Germline V gives CDR1 GTSNPN, CDR2 SVGIG (reference sequence). This CDR3 is 15 amino acids long. CDR3 protein: CAWSVRLAGLYEQYF. CDR3 coding DNA: TGTGCCTGGAGTGTACGGCTAGCGGGATTGTACGAGCAGTACTTC.

This clone was picked up a small number of times. The CDR3 loop is CASSLGVGLAKNIQYF. DNA of the CDR3: TGCGCCAGCAGCCTGGGGGTAGGACTAGCCAAAAACATTCAGTACTTC. This sequence joins TRBV5-1 and TRBJ2-4; D tentatively fits TRBD1 or TRBD2 (5 bases each). This CDR3 contains 16 residues. Between the trimmed V and J ends, which lost 4 bases and 0 bases, there was a span of 14 bases. The V gene's germline CDR1 is SGHRS and CDR2 YFSETQ.